This T cell receptor beta chain was retrieved from a study of blood T cell repertoires in COVID-19. Study-wide background: The United States, Italy and Spain provided the acute and convalescent COVID-19 samples.

CDR1 and CDR2 (germline): SEHNR, FQNEAQ (reference sequence). J lost 10 bases, V lost 3 bases, and 14 bases had no gene match. This CDR3 is 15 amino acids long. In the original processing: Nucleated cell number was recorded as an estimate derived from reference gene primer amplification. TCRdb's table, derived via immunoSEQ multiplex PCR, lists solely in-frame clones and lacks some. Clonal size and the V and J genes are those of that table, whereas D and trimming came from the DNA. The sample includes approximately 120,000 clones, about 87% of them seen just once. The sequenced material came from peripheral blood. The gene calls are TRBV7-9 and TRBJ1-2, with TRBD1 identical over 7 bases. The receptor's source is a woman aged 45-65 years with acute or convalescent COVID-19. CDR3 loop: CASSFPQQGRQDYTF. The CDR3 DNA sequence: TGTGCCAGCAGCTTTCCCCAACAGGGGAGGCAGGACTACACCTTC.